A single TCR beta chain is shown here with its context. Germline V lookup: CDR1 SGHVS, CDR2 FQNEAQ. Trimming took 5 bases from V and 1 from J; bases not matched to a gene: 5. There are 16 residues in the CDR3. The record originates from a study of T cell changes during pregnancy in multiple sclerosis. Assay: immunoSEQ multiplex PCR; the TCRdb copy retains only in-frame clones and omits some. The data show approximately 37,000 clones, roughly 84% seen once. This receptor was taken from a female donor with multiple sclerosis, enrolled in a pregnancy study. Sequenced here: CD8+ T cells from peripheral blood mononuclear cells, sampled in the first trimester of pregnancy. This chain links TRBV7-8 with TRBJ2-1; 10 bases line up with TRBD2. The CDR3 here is CASSKIAGGSYNEQFF. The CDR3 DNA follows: TGTGCCAGCAGCAAAATAGCGGGGGGATCCTACAATGAGCAGTTCTTC.